This T cell receptor (beta chain) was captured in a study of identical twins. CDR3 length: 15 residues. The germline V gene encodes CDR1 DFQATT and CDR2 SNEGSKA (reference sequence). The ends lost 6 bases at V and 5 bases at J; junction bases unmatched: 9. TCRdb reprocessed the 5' RACE reads via MiXCR and lists one record per CDR3 protein. The sample includes 400,000 to 500,000 distinct CDR3 sequences, about a fifth of them seen just once. General study findings and limits: High-abundance cord blood beta clonotypes had fewer insertions; memory repertoires showed none.

Comment on this clonotype: Its antigen is unidentified.

This chain joins TRBV20-1 and TRBJ2-2, with 10 bases lining up with TRBD2. Sequences were obtained from naive T cells sorted from blood. The receptor comes from a man in his forties or fifties in good health. The CDR3 bases are TGCAGTGCGGGCCCCGGGACTAGCGCTACCGGGGAGCTGTTTTTT. This sequence encodes CSAGPGTSATGELFF.